These 14 T cell receptor beta chains originate from one sample sequenced in a study of T-cell reconstitution after alpha-beta-depleted transplantation in children. Preparation of the TCRbeta library used unique molecular identifiers. TCRdb reprocessed the PCR reads with MiXCR, giving one entry per CDR3 protein. The sample has roughly 180,000 distinct CDR3 sequences; 11% are singletons. The sequencing here drew on PBMCs, taken before TCRalphabeta/CD19-depleted stem cell transplant. These receptors were collected from a boy aged 2-9 years with acute myeloid leukemia, due to receive a stem cell transplant.

The sample holds many counts of this clonotype. The rearrangement links TRBV28 to TRBJ2-3, with TRBD2 matching 11 bases. V dropped 4 bases and J dropped 3; count of bases not matched to a gene: 6. Per germline, CDR1 MDHEN and CDR2 SYDVKM. The CDR3 covers 16 residues. This CDR3 reads CASSSAWTSGTDTQYF. In nucleotides, the CDR3 is TGTGCCAGCAGTTCCGCATGGACTAGCGGGACAGATACGCAGTATTTT.

The chain combines TRBV21-1 with TRBJ2-3; TRBD2 is the table's D call, not checked against the DNA. TRBV21-1 is shown as a pseudogene. The CDR3 runs 19 residues. As DNA, the CDR3 is TGTGCCAGCAGCGGACGGGGCACGGACCTAGCGGGAGGAGGGGATACGCAGTATTTT. Translating it yields CASSGRGTDLAGGGDTQYF.

Many counts were recorded for this clonotype. The chain couples TRBV5-1 to TRBJ2-1; 8 nucleotides agree with TRBD2. Germline CDR1 reads SGHRS; CDR2 reads YFSETQ. CDR3 length equals 13 residues. The J segment lost 10 bases and the V segment lost 0 bases, leaving 3 bases of the junction unmatched. Here the CDR3 reads CASSLAGGLEQFF. DNA of the CDR3: TGCGCCAGCAGCTTGGCGGGGGGGCTGGAGCAGTTCTTC.

The rearrangement joins TRBV10-2 to TRBJ2-1; 7 bases align to TRBD1. This CDR3 contains 17 residues. With 1 base clipped from V and 8 bases from J, the junction kept 14 bases outside the gene matches. Per the germline V gene, CDR1 is WSHSY and CDR2 is SAAADI. The CDR3 protein is CASSELGGSNRAYEQFF. CDR3 nucleotide sequence: TGCGCCAGCAGTGAGTTAGGGGGCAGCAATCGGGCCTATGAGCAGTTCTTC.

The rearrangement uses TRBV6-9 and TRBJ1-6; 8 bases line up with TRBD1. Germline values: CDR1 MNHGY, CDR2 SVAAGI. The CDR3 totals 17 residues. The J segment lost 4 bases and the V segment lost 3 bases, leaving 8 bases of the junction unmatched. The CDR3 nucleotides read TGTGCCAGCAGTTACCGAGGACAGGGCAAATATAATTCACCCCTCCACTTT. Its protein product is CASSYRGQGKYNSPLHF.

The chain has TRBV28 and TRBJ1-6, with 9 positions matching TRBD1. This CDR3 spans 17 amino acids. Losses at the gene ends were 4 bases for V and 0 bases for J; bases not matched to a gene: 4. The germline V gene has CDR1 MDHEN and CDR2 SYDVKM. CDR3 in amino acids: CASSSGQGSSYNSPLHF. Here the CDR3 DNA reads TGTGCCAGCAGTTCTGGACAGGGGAGCTCCTATAATTCACCCCTCCACTTT.

This clonotype was counted many times. The genes are TRBV5-1 and TRBJ1-2, with D uncertain. Trimming took off 5 bases at V and 0 bases at J, with 5 bases between the two ends. From germline, CDR1 is SGHRS and CDR2 YFSETQ. The CDR3 runs 12 residues. CDR3 amino acids: CASRLANYGYTF. The DNA for the CDR3 is TGCGCCAGCAGACTAGCTAACTATGGCTACACCTTC.

This clonotype was seen many times. The rearrangement joins TRBV7-2 to TRBJ2-1; D is possibly TRBD2 (6 bases). This CDR3 has 13 amino acids. V lost 5 bases and J 9 bases, leaving 14 bases between the germline ends. Germline loops: CDR1 SGHTA, CDR2 FQGNSA. CDR3 sequence (DNA): TGTGCCAGCAGCGCCCAACGGGGGAGTGAGCAGTTCTTC. It specifies CASSAQRGSEQFF.

Ten or more counts support this clonotype. The chain links TRBV12-5 to TRBJ2-1; perhaps TRBD2 as D (5 bases). V gave up 6 bases and J gave up 9 bases, with 12 bases separating them. Germline V lookup: CDR1 LGHNT, CDR2 FRNRAP. CDR3 size: 12 residues. CDR3 nucleotide sequence: TGTGCTAGTGGCATGAGCGGCGGTGAGCAGTTCTTC. Protein product: CASGMSGGEQFF.

This clonotype appeared many times. This chain uses TRBV5-1 with TRBJ2-3, with 13 nucleotides matching TRBD2. The ends lost 5 bases at V and 6 bases at J; junction bases unmatched: 9. Per the germline V gene, CDR1 is SGHRS and CDR2 is YFSETQ. CDR3 length: 16 residues. CDR3 bases: TGCGCCAGCAGTCAAGGGACTAGCGGGATTTATGATACGCAGTATTTT. Encoded protein: CASSQGTSGIYDTQYF.

This clonotype occurred many times. This chain connects TRBV12-3 or TRBV12-4 to TRBJ1-6; a weak D match, TRBD1 (6 bases). V was pared by 2 bases and J by 5 bases, with 7 bases between. The CDR3 contains 14 residues. Written as DNA, the CDR3 is TGTGCCAGCAGTTTAAGGGGGGATAATTCACCCCTCCACTTT. Protein sequence: CASSLRGDNSPLHF.

Concerning this clonotype itself: A much larger clone lies a single base off, so this may be a read error. In nucleotides, the CDR3 is TGTGCCAGCAGCTTGGGCGGGGGGGCAAGCTCTGGGGCCAACGCCCTGACTTTC. It translates to CASSLGGGASSGANALTF. The chain is built from TRBV11-1 and TRBJ2-6; the match to TRBD2 covers 9 bases. The CDR3 has 18 residues. CDR1 is SGHAT and CDR2 is FQDESV in the germline V gene (reference sequence).

In its sample, this clonotype was seen many times. The V and J genes are TRBV5-1 and TRBJ2-2; a possible D gene is TRBD2 (5 bases). V lost 0 bases to trimming and J lost 6 bases, with 12 bases between them. The CDR3 is 15 residues long. Per germline, CDR1 SGHRS and CDR2 YFSETQ. CDR3 region: CASSLVRETAGELFF. The CDR3 coding sequence is TGCGCCAGCAGCTTGGTGAGGGAAACCGCCGGGGAGCTGTTTTTT.

This clonotype has at least ten counts. The chain carries TRBV20-1 and TRBJ2-1; D possibly corresponds to TRBD1 (6 bases). V gave up 0 bases and J gave up 0 bases, with 24 bases separating them. CDR1 is DFQATT, CDR2 SNEGSKA, per germline (reference sequence). The CDR3 covers 20 residues. The chain's CDR3 is CSARDLSGTRLRSSYNEQFF. The CDR3, as DNA: TGCAGTGCTAGAGACCTCTCCGGGACAAGACTACGAAGCTCCTACAATGAGCAGTTCTTC.